Following are 10 T cell receptor beta chains from one sample sequenced in a study of technical replicates of blood from a handful of donors (dated by TCRdb to 2016 to 2017). Libraries were prepared through the immunoSEQ multiplex PCR assay. TCRdb obtained this table from immuneACCESS and retained in-frame rearrangements with V and J assigned. These tables miss some clones; where compared with another copy, unresolved V genes account for less than half of the shortfall, and the remainder is unexplained. The sample profile shows some 64,000 clones; more than 85% of them were found once. The top ten clones comprise 4.3% of the sample. What was sequenced was PBMCs. The receptors were sampled from a human donor in good health. Some clones in this sample may be carry-over from other donors' samples.

The rearrangement uses TRBV5-1 and TRBJ2-3; 7 nucleotides agree with TRBD2. V shed 4 bases and J 2 bases; nucleotides not matched to a gene: 4. This CDR3 has 14 amino acids. CDR1 SGHRS and CDR2 YFSETQ come from the germline V gene. The CDR3, as DNA: TGCGCCAGCAGCCCCGGGACTAACACAGATACGCAGTATTTT. It codes for CASSPGTNTDTQYF.

The V and J genes are TRBV7-8 and TRBJ1-4; 9 bases fit TRBD1. The CDR3 has 16 amino acids. Germline V gene data show CDR1 as SGHVS and CDR2 as FQNEAQ. J gave up 3 bases and V 5 bases, and 7 bases lay outside the gene matches. The CDR3 protein is CASSVQGAPANEKLFF. Written as DNA, the CDR3 is TGTGCCAGCAGCGTACAGGGGGCGCCTGCTAATGAAAAACTGTTTTTT.

This clone has only a few counts. This sequence joins TRBV5-1 and TRBJ2-7, with D maybe TRBD2 (5 bases). Germline CDR1 is SGHRS and CDR2 is YFSETQ. The V end lost 4 bases, the J end lost 2 bases, and 13 bases lay between the germline ends. The length of the CDR3 is 14 residues. The CDR3 loop reads CASSRGSFTYEQYF. The CDR3 DNA sequence: TGCGCCAGCAGCCGGGGTTCCTTCACCTACGAGCAGTACTTC.

The V and J genes are TRBV7-9 and TRBJ2-2; maybe TRBD1 (5 bases). CDR1 and CDR2 from the germline V gene are SEHNR and FQNEAQ (reference sequence). V was trimmed by 11 bases and J by 0 bases, leaving 13 bases between them. CDR3 length: 14 residues. CDR3 nucleotide sequence: TGTGCCGCCGGGCCGGACACGAACACCGGGGAGCTGTTTTTT. It translates to CAAGPDTNTGELFF.

This clone was detected only once. The genes are TRBV7-9 and TRBJ1-1, with 10 nucleotides matching TRBD1. The CDR3 is 14 amino acids. V shed 6 bases, J shed 1 base, and the junction held 2 bases outside the gene matches. CDR1 is SEHNR, CDR2 FQNEAQ, per germline (reference sequence). CDR3 nucleotides: TGTGCCAGCAGAAGGGACAGGGGGAACACTGAAGCTTTCTTT. Encoded protein: CASRRDRGNTEAFF.

This clone was recorded once. V usage is TRBV4-2 and J usage is TRBJ2-1; D not resolved. The length of the CDR3 is 14 residues. Germline values: CDR1 LGHNA, CDR2 YNFKEQ. The ends were cut back, 1 base at V and 6 bases at J, with 10 bases in the middle. The CDR3: CASSQAREANEQFF. The CDR3 DNA reads as TGTGCCAGCAGCCAAGCGCGAGAGGCCAATGAGCAGTTCTTC.

The chain employs TRBV15 and TRBJ2-5; 15 bases align to TRBD2. Per germline, CDR1 LNHNV and CDR2 YYDKDF (reference sequence). V gave up 1 base and J gave up 5 bases; unmatched junction bases: 8. This CDR3 is 18 amino acids long. CDR3 protein: CATSRGGLAGGAGETQYF. CDR3 in DNA: TGTGCCACCAGCAGAGGCGGACTAGCGGGGGGGGCAGGGGAGACCCAGTACTTC.

CDR3 protein: CASSLEPRAEAFF. As DNA, the CDR3 is TGCGCCAGCAGCTTGGAGCCACGAGCTGAAGCTTTCTTT. The chain employs TRBV5-1 and TRBJ1-1; D gene ambiguous. This CDR3 has 13 amino acids. CDR1 is SGHRS, CDR2 YFSETQ, per germline. Trimming took 0 bases from V and 6 from J, leaving 9 bases between them.

This chain connects TRBV5-6 to TRBJ1-1; D is ambiguous. CDR1 and CDR2 from the germline V gene are SGHDT and YYEEEE. The CDR3 is 13 residues long. V was trimmed by 4 bases and J by 11 bases, leaving 18 bases between them. The CDR3 sequence: CASSPNFGGMAFF. Here the CDR3 DNA reads TGTGCCAGCAGCCCCAATTTTGGAGGGATGGCTTTCTTT.

The rearrangement uses TRBV11-1 and TRBJ2-3; 16 nucleotides line up with TRBD2. The germline CDR1 and CDR2 sequences are SGHAT and FQDESV (reference sequence). CDR3 length: 17 residues. V trimming: 5 bases; J trimming: 1 base; junction bases outside the gene matches: 3. CDR3 protein: CASSRGLAGGRTDTQYF. The CDR3 DNA is TGTGCCAGCAGCCGGGGACTAGCGGGGGGGCGCACAGATACGCAGTATTTT.